The next 7 T cell receptor beta chains were all read from a single sample in a study of T cell changes during pregnancy in multiple sclerosis. TCRdb's table, derived via immunoSEQ multiplex PCR, lists solely in-frame clones and lacks some. The sample records about 50,000 clones, about nine tenths being singletons. Sequenced material: CD4+ T cells from peripheral blood mononuclear cells, taken in the second trimester of pregnancy. These receptor sequences come from a female donor with multiple sclerosis, enrolled in a pregnancy study.

The chain couples TRBV11-2 to TRBJ2-7; 7 bases agree with TRBD1. This CDR3 has 15 amino acids. The junction had 11 bases not matched to a gene; V was cut back by 5 bases and J by 4 bases. The germline gives CDR1 SGHAT, CDR2 FQNNGV. In nucleotides, the CDR3 is TGTGCCAGCAGCCACATACAGGGGAGAAGATACGAGCAGTACTTC. Protein: CASSHIQGRRYEQYF.

V usage is TRBV6-5 and J usage is TRBJ1-3; no definite D call. V lost 2 bases and J 0 bases, leaving 11 bases between the germline ends. The CDR3 consists of 16 residues. Germline V CDR1 and CDR2: MNHEY, SVGAGI. This CDR3 is CASSYRGMGSGNTIYF. For the CDR3, the DNA is TGTGCCAGCAGTTACCGGGGAATGGGCTCTGGAAACACCATATATTTT.

This clone has a single count. The J gene is TRBJ1-6, the V gene TRBV7-3, with D perhaps matching TRBD1 (5 bases). CDR3 length: 15 residues. Germline V gene sequence: CDR1 SGHTA, CDR2 FQGTGA. Trimming took off 0 bases at V and 10 bases at J, with 13 bases between the two ends. The DNA for the CDR3 is TGTGCCAGCAGCTTAACTGGAAGGGGTGAATCACCCCTCCACTTT. Translation: CASSLTGRGESPLHF.

This clone was seen a single time. The chain uses TRBV7-2 and TRBJ2-1; 10 bases map to TRBD2. The junction had 11 bases not matched to a gene; V was cut back by 5 bases and J by 7 bases. The length of the CDR3 is 16 residues. The germline gives CDR1 SGHTA, CDR2 FQGNSA. The CDR3 loop is CASSNERASGGNEQFF. CDR3 nucleotide sequence: TGTGCCAGCAGCAACGAAAGGGCTAGCGGGGGTAATGAGCAGTTCTTC. Supplemented by reference TRBV7-2 and TRBJ2-1, the full variable domain reads GAGVSQSPSNKVTEKGKDVELRCDPISGHTALYWYRQSLGQGLEFLIYFQGNSAPDKSGLPSDRFSAERTGGSVSTLTIQRTQQEDSAVYLCASSNERASGGNEQFFGPGTRLTVL.

The chain joins TRBV5-5 to TRBJ2-7; 11 nucleotides agree with TRBD2. The CDR3 has 14 amino acids. With 5 bases clipped from V and 6 bases from J, the junction kept 7 bases outside the gene matches. The germline CDR1 and CDR2 sequences are SGHKS and YYEKEE (reference sequence). The CDR3 reads CASRGLAVDGEQYF. The CDR3 DNA reads TGTGCCAGCAGGGGACTAGCGGTTGACGGCGAGCAGTACTTC.

There are a few counts of this clone. This chain joins TRBV19 and TRBJ2-1; no clear D. The germline V gene encodes CDR1 LNHDA and CDR2 SQIVND (reference sequence). The germline V and J ends were trimmed by 2 bases and 0 bases, with 5 bases remaining between them. The CDR3 has 14 amino acids. The chain's CDR3 is CASSIPYSYNEQFF. CDR3 DNA sequence: TGTGCCAGTAGTATACCTTACTCCTACAATGAGCAGTTCTTC.

This chain links TRBV27 with TRBJ1-5; TRBD1 might be the D (6 bases). Germline V lookup: CDR1 MNHEY, CDR2 SMNVEV (reference sequence). This CDR3 has 13 residues. Trimming stripped 5 bases from V and 7 bases from J, with 12 bases between. The CDR3 DNA reads as TGTGCCAGCAGTATTACAGGGAACCAGCCCCAGCATTTT. Encoded protein: CASSITGNQPQHF.